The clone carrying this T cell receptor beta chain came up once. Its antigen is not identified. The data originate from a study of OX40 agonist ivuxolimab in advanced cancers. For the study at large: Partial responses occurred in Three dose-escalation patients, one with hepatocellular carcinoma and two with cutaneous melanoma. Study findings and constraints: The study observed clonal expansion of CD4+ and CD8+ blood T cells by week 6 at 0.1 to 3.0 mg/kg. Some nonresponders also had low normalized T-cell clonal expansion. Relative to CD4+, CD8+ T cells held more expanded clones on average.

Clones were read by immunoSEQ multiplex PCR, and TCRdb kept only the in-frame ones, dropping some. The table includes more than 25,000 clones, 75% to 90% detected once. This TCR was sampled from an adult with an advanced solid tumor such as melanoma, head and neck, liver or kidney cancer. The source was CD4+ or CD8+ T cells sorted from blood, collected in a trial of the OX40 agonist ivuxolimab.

CDR3 nucleotides: TGCAGCGCATCAGGGATAGGGGCGAACACTGAAGCTTTCTTT. This sequence encodes CSASGIGANTEAFF. The rearrangement links TRBV29-1 to TRBJ1-1; D might be TRBD1 (5 bases). V was trimmed by 7 bases and J by 1 base, leaving 16 bases between them. The CDR3 extends over 14 amino acids. Germline loops: CDR1 SQVTM, CDR2 ANQGSEA.